These 18 T cell receptor beta chains originate from one sample sequenced in a study of blood T cell repertoires in COVID-19. Only in-frame clones appear in the TCRdb table, and some are missing; sequencing was by immunoSEQ multiplex PCR. The sample lists roughly 330,000 clones, approximately 90% occurring once. The source material was peripheral blood. Receptor source: a man aged 25 to 40 with COVID-19, enrolled during active disease.

This clone is judged medium-sized (0.01 to 0.1%). Other nucleotide sequences from this sample produce the same CDR3. The chain uses TRBV2 and TRBJ1-1; maybe TRBD1 (6 bases). The CDR3 runs to 15 residues. Germline V gene sequence: CDR1 SNHLY, CDR2 FYNNEI. V was clipped by 6 bases and J by 7 bases, with 21 bases between them. This CDR3 reads CASSSGTLSPGEAFF. The CDR3 DNA sequence: TGTGCCAGCAGCTCCGGGACATTATCACCGGGTGAAGCTTTCTTT. Drawing the rest from reference TRBV2 and TRBJ1-1, the complete variable domain is EPEVTQTPSHQVTQMGQEVILRCVPISNHLYFYWYRQILGQKVEFLVSFYNNEISEKSEIFDDQFSVERPDGSNFTLKIRSTKLEDSAMYFCASSSGTLSPGEAFFGQGTRLTVV.

CDR3 residues: CASSHGLGVQQYF. Here the CDR3 DNA reads TGTGCCAGCAGCCACGGACTAGGAGTACAGCAGTACTTC. The chain recombines TRBV5-4 with TRBJ2-7; TRBD2 aligns across 7 bases. The CDR3 length is 13 residues. V dropped 4 bases and J dropped 8; count of bases not matched to a gene: 9. Germline CDR1 is SGHNT and CDR2 is YYREEE (reference sequence).

V usage is TRBV27 and J usage is TRBJ2-3; a weak D match, TRBD1 (7 bases). Germline-derived CDR1 and CDR2 are MNHEY and SMNVEV (reference sequence). V lost 4 bases and J lost 6, with 14 bases in between. The length of the CDR3 is 14 residues. CDR3 DNA sequence: TGTGCCAGCAGTTCCACACCAGGGGGGGATACGCAGTATTTT. It specifies CASSSTPGGDTQYF.

The rearrangement links TRBV12-3 or TRBV12-4 to TRBJ2-3; D call uncertain. The V gene lost 4 bases and the J gene lost 1 base, with 3 bases spanning the gap. The CDR3 loop spans 12 amino acids. The CDR3 DNA reads as TGTGCCAGCAGTTCTCGCACAGATACGCAGTATTTT. It specifies CASSSRTDTQYF.

This clone was detected once. The gene calls are TRBV19 and TRBJ2-3, with D uncertain. The CDR3 is 14 residues long. V was shortened by 3 bases and J by 4 bases, with 11 bases between the two germline ends. Germline loops: CDR1 LNHDA, CDR2 SQIVND (reference sequence). CDR3 in DNA: TGTGCCAGTAGTATTTCAGTTAGCTCAGATACGCAGTATTTT. This codes for CASSISVSSDTQYF.

The chain joins TRBV1 to TRBJ2-7; the table calls TRBD2, which could not be checked here. TRBV1 is a pseudogene locus. The CDR3 is made up of 18 amino acids. CDR3 sequence: CTSSQAVTRTSGTYEQYF. The CDR3 bases are TGCACCAGCAGCCAAGCTGTAACGCGGACTAGCGGGACCTACGAGCAGTACTTC.

This chain links TRBV4-2 with TRBJ1-4; D call uncertain. The CDR3 is 22 amino acids. The germline CDR1 and CDR2 sequences are LGHNA and YNFKEQ. Trimming left V 2 bases short and J 0 bases short, with 28 bases between. The CDR3 region has the DNA TGTGCCAGCAGCCAACCGGTTTATCGGCGACTAACTAAGACTGCAACTAATGAAAAACTGTTTTTT. Translated, it gives CASSQPVYRRLTKTATNEKLFF.

This chain joins TRBV7-8 and TRBJ1-5; D is uncertain. V lost 5 bases and J 3 bases, leaving 14 bases between the germline ends. Germline V CDR1 and CDR2: SGHVS, FQNEAQ. This CDR3 region has 15 residues. The CDR3 loop reads CASSPRRDANQPQHF. The CDR3 bases are TGTGCCAGCAGCCCTCGCCGAGATGCCAATCAGCCCCAGCATTTT.

J is TRBJ2-2 and V is TRBV6-5, with 7 bases aligning to TRBD1. Germline trimming cut 2 bases from V and 3 bases from J; bases unmatched to any gene: 3. CDR1 and CDR2 from the germline V gene are MNHEY and SVGAGI. The CDR3 is 15 residues long. The CDR3 sequence: CASSYGDRDTGELFF. The CDR3 bases are TGTGCCAGCAGTTACGGGGACAGAGACACCGGGGAGCTGTTTTTT.

J is TRBJ2-1 and V is TRBV5-1; 13 nucleotides line up with TRBD2. This CDR3 is built from 17 residues. The V gene's germline CDR1 is SGHRS and CDR2 YFSETQ. V gave up 0 bases and J gave up 5 bases; unmatched junction bases: 5. CDR3 protein: CASSLVAGLAGDNEQFF. In DNA form, the CDR3 reads TGCGCCAGCAGCTTGGTAGCCGGACTAGCGGGAGACAATGAGCAGTTCTTC.

The rearrangement uses TRBV3-1 (or the pseudogene TRBV3-2) and TRBJ1-2, with TRBD1 identical over 9 bases. The length of the CDR3 is 14 residues. CDR1 and CDR2 (germline): LGHDT, YNNKEL (reference sequence). V dropped 1 base and J dropped 13; count of bases not matched to a gene: 10. This CDR3 is CASSQGGTGLGPTF. CDR3 DNA: TGTGCCAGCAGCCAAGGTGGGACAGGGCTTGGACCCACCTTC.

This chain uses TRBV27 with TRBJ2-3, with 15 bases lining up with TRBD2. The CDR3 has 16 residues. The germline gives CDR1 MNHEY, CDR2 SMNVEV (reference sequence). Trimming removed 7 bases from V and 5 bases from J; junction bases left unmatched: 7. The CDR3 reads CASISGTSGGLDTQYF. CDR3 coding DNA: TGTGCCAGCATCTCAGGGACTAGCGGGGGGCTAGATACGCAGTATTTT.

The genes are TRBV5-1 and TRBJ2-7; 10 bases are a match to TRBD1. This CDR3 contains 17 residues. In germline, CDR1 is SGHRS, CDR2 YFSETQ. Trimming took 2 bases from V and 4 from J; bases not matched to a gene: 12. The CDR3 nucleotides are TGCGCCAGCAGCTTTTGGGGACAGGGGAGGTTTTTATACGAGCAGTACTTC. It translates to CASSFWGQGRFLYEQYF.

This chain connects TRBV5-1 to TRBJ2-7; TRBD1 matches 9 bases. V trimming: 7 bases; J trimming: 7 bases; junction bases outside the gene matches: 6. The CDR3 runs 12 residues. CDR1 SGHRS and CDR2 YFSETQ come from the germline V gene. In DNA form, the CDR3 reads TGCGCCAGCGGGACAGGGTATAATGAGCAGTACTTC. Its protein is CASGTGYNEQYF.

V usage is TRBV7-2 and J usage is TRBJ1-2; D remains unclear. The CDR3 is 15 amino acids. V was cut by 1 base and J by 4 bases, with 13 bases left in between. CDR1 is SGHTA and CDR2 is FQGNSA in the germline V gene. CDR3 loop: CASSLVQKVSYGYTF. The CDR3 bases are TGTGCCAGCAGCTTAGTACAGAAAGTGAGCTATGGCTACACCTTC. Full variable domain (outside the CDR3, taken from reference TRBV7-2 and TRBJ1-2): GAGVSQSPSNKVTEKGKDVELRCDPISGHTALYWYRQSLGQGLEFLIYFQGNSAPDKSGLPSDRFSAERTGGSVSTLTIQRTQQEDSAVYLCASSLVQKVSYGYTFGSGTRLTVV.

The J gene is TRBJ1-5, the V gene TRBV5-1; 7 bases are a match to TRBD1. V gave up 4 bases and J gave up 3 bases; unmatched junction bases: 10. The germline gives CDR1 SGHRS, CDR2 YFSETQ. The CDR3 length is 16 residues. Here the CDR3 reads CASSETGRGANQPQHF. The CDR3 DNA follows: TGCGCCAGCAGCGAGACAGGGAGAGGGGCCAATCAGCCCCAGCATTTT.

The V and J genes are TRBV29-1 and TRBJ2-1, with TRBD1 matching over 8 bases. With 8 bases clipped from V and 4 bases from J, the junction kept 4 bases outside the gene matches. The CDR3 is made up of 12 amino acids. Germline V gene sequence: CDR1 SQVTM, CDR2 ANQGSEA. The CDR3 coding sequence is TGCAGCCTTGGACAGGGTTACAATGAGCAGTTCTTC. It codes for CSLGQGYNEQFF.

This chain joins TRBV5-4 and TRBJ1-4; TRBD1 agrees at 12 bases. The length of the CDR3 is 17 residues. After removal of 4 bases from V and 7 bases from J, the junction contained 11 bases not matched to a gene. Germline loops: CDR1 SGHNT, CDR2 YYREEE (reference sequence). The CDR3 loop reads CASSTGGQGASGEKLFF. CDR3 nucleotide sequence: TGTGCCAGCAGCACCGGGGGACAGGGGGCTTCCGGTGAAAAACTGTTTTTT.